This T cell receptor (beta chain) was observed in a study of blood T cells in healthy people across ages. A second PCR of about 7 to 12 cycles used a sample-barcoded 5' primer and a J-beta primer mix. One entry per CDR3 protein results from TCRdb running MiXCR on the 5' RACE reads. The table has roughly 800,000 distinct CDR3 sequences, under 30% seen once. Overall study results and limits: More naive CD4+ cells and higher diversity were found in long-lived than in aged donors.

There are 15 residues in the CDR3. From germline, CDR1 is MNHEY and CDR2 SVGAGI. V lost 0 bases and J 3 bases, leaving 12 bases between the germline ends. This clonotype was counted a single time. No antigen is known for it. This sample was shared with a second study, whose subject was T cells of mothers and their children.

The chain joins TRBV6-5 to TRBJ2-7, with D maybe TRBD2 (5 bases). This TCR came from a boy between 10 and 17 years old in good health. The sample comprised blood. As DNA, the CDR3 is TGTGCCAGCAGTTACTCCGGGGTAACTGGCTACGAGCAGTACTTC. The encoded protein is CASSYSGVTGYEQYF.